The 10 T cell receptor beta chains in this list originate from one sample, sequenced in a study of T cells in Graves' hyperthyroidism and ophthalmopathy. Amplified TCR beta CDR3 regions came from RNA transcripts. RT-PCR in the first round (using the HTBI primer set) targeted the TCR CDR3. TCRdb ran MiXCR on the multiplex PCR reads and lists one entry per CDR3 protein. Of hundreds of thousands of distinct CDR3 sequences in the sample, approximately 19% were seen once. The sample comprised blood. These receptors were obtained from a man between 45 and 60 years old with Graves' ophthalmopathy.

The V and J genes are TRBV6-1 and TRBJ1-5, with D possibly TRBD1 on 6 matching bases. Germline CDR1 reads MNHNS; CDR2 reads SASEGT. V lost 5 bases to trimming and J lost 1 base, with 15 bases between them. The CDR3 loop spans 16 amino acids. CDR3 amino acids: CASSLTGFQSNQPQHF. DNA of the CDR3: TGTGCCAGCAGTCTTACAGGGTTCCAAAGCAATCAGCCCCAGCATTTT.

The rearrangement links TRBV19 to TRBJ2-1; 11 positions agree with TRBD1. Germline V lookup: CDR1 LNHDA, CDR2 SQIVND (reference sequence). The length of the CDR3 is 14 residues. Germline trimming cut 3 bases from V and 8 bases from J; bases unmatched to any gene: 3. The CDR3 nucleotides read TGTGCCAGTAGTATCGGACAGGGGGCCTATGAGCAGTTCTTC. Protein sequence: CASSIGQGAYEQFF.

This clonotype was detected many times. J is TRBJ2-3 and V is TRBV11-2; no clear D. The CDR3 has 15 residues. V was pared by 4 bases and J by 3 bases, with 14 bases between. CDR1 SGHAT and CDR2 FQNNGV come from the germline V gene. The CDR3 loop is CASSYSTRETDTQYF. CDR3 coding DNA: TGTGCCAGCAGCTATTCAACCCGAGAGACAGATACGCAGTATTTT.

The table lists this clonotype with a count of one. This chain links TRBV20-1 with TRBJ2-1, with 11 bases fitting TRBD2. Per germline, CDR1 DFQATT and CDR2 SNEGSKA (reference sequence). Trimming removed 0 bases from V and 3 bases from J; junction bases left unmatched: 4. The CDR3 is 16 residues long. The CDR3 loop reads CSARETSGSLYNEQFF. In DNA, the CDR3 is TGCAGTGCTAGAGAAACTAGCGGGAGTCTCTACAATGAGCAGTTCTTC.

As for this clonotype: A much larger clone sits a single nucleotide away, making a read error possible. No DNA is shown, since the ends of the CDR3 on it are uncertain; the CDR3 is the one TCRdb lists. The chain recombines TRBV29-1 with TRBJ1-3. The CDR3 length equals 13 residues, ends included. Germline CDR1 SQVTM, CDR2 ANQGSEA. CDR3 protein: CSVGLGSGNTIHF.

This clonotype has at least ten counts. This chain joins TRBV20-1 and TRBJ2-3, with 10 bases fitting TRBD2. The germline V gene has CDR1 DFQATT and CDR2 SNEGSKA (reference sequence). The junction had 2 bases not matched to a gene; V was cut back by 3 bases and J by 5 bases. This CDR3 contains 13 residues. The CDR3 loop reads CSASSSGRDTQYF. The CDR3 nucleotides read TGCAGTGCTAGCTCTAGCGGGAGAGATACGCAGTATTTT.

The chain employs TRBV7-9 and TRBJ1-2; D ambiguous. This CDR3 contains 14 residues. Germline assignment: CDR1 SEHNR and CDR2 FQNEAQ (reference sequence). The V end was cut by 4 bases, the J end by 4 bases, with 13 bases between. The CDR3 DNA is TGTGCCAGCAGCTATACAACAGAGCTCTATGGCTACACCTTC. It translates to CASSYTTELYGYTF.

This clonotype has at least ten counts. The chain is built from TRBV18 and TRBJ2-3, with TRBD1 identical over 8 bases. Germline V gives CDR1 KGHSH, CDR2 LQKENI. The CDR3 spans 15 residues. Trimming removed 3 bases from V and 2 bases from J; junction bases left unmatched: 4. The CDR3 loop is CASSPRQGITDTQYF. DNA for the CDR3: TGTGCCAGCTCACCCAGACAGGGGATCACAGATACGCAGTATTTT.

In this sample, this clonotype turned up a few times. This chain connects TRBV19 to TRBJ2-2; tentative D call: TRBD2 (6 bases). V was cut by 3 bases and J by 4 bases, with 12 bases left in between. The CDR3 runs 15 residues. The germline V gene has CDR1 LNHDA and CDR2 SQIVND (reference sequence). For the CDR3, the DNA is TGTGCCAGTAGTATCCGGCAGGGAGGCACCGGGGAGCTGTTTTTT. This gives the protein CASSIRQGGTGELFF.

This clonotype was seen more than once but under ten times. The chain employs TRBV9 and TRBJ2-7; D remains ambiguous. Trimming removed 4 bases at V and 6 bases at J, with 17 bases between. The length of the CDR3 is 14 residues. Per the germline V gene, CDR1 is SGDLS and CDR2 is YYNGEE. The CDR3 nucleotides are TGTGCCAGCAGCTCGGAACAGTCTTCCCTCGAGCAGTACTTC. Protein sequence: CASSSEQSSLEQYF.